These 29 T cell receptor beta chains share one sample of origin, sequenced in a study of tumor and adjacent non-tumor tissue in lung cancer. RNA was extracted from bulk tissue without any cell sorting. The normal lung tissue was taken more than 3 cm from the tumor edge. The library came from three nested PCR rounds adapted from ARM-PCR protocols. From the multiplex PCR reads, TCRdb called clonotypes with MiXCR, one entry per CDR3 protein. Of about 48,000 distinct CDR3 sequences in the sample, under 75% were seen once. The sample taken for sequencing was distant non-tumor lung tissue. The receptors derive from a woman aged 70-85 years with non-small cell lung cancer.

On this clonotype: With a much larger clone just one base away, this may be a read error. V and J are TRBV28 and TRBJ2-4; 9 bases are a match to TRBD1. This CDR3 spans 17 amino acids. CDR1 is MDHEN, CDR2 SYDVKM, per germline. The CDR3 nucleotides are TGTGCCAGCAGTTCAACAGGGGGCGCCTTGGCCAAAAACATTCGGTACTTC. Protein sequence: CASSSTGGALAKNIRYF.

This clonotype was seen at least ten times. This chain joins TRBV29-1 and TRBJ2-7; 12 bases fit TRBD2. V lost 3 bases to trimming and J lost 1 base; unmatched junction nucleotides: 7. Germline CDR1 and CDR2: SQVTM and ANQGSEA. CDR3 size: 16 residues. The CDR3: CSVDASGRAGSYEQYF. As DNA, the CDR3 is TGCAGCGTTGACGCTAGCGGGAGGGCCGGTTCCTACGAGCAGTACTTC.

The table lists this clonotype with many counts. The chain joins TRBV20-1 to TRBJ2-3; 13 nucleotides align to TRBD2. Germline V gives CDR1 DFQATT, CDR2 SNEGSKA (reference sequence). The CDR3 contains 20 residues. The V and J ends lost 1 base and 0 bases, in that order; junction bases with no gene match: 13. Here the CDR3 reads CSARGTGLAGMGASTDTQYF. The CDR3 nucleotides read TGCAGTGCTAGAGGCACGGGACTAGCGGGGATGGGGGCTAGCACAGATACGCAGTATTTT.

This chain's CDR3 is CASSPRTGYAYGYTF. For the CDR3, the DNA is TGTGCCAGCAGCCCCCGGACAGGCTACGCCTATGGCTACACCTTC. V and J are TRBV7-8 and TRBJ1-2; 7 bases line up with TRBD1. Germline CDR1 reads SGHVS; CDR2 reads FQNEAQ. Trimming cost V 5 bases and J 4 bases; bases outside gene matches: 10. The CDR3 covers 15 residues.

This clonotype appeared a few times. No conserved phenylalanine or tryptophan is present at the end of the CDR3, so a read error is the likely explanation. The chain is built from TRBV11-1 and TRBJ2-4, with D uncertain. Germline loops: CDR1 SGHAT, CDR2 FQDESV (reference sequence). V shed 5 bases and J shed 0 bases, with 14 bases lying between them. This CDR3 contains 16 residues. The CDR3, as DNA: TGTGCCAGCAGCCCAAGCGACAAACTAGCCAAAAACATTCAGTACTTA. It is translated as CASSPSDKLAKNIQYL.

In the case of this clonotype: Sequence at one end of the junction differs from germline and may be a read error. The chain uses TRBV6-5 and TRBJ2-6; D could derive from TRBD1 or TRBD2 (5 bases each). The CDR3 extends over 13 amino acids. The V gene's germline CDR1 is MNHEY and CDR2 SVGAGI. The CDR3 protein is CASRPPGTNVLIF. For the CDR3, the DNA is TGTGCCAGCAGGCCACCTGGGACCAACGTCCTGATTTTC.

This clonotype was detected only a few times. Just one base apart from a much larger clone, this may be a read error. V gene TRBV10-1 combines with J gene TRBJ1-1, with TRBD1 as a possible D gene (5 bases). From germline, CDR1 is WNHNN and CDR2 SYGVQD (reference sequence). The CDR3 covers 13 residues. CDR3 sequence reads: CAGSVGPNTEAFF. Here the CDR3 DNA reads TGCGCCGGCAGTGTGGGACCGAACACTGAAGCTTTCTTT.

This clonotype occurred a few times. Being one base from a much bigger clone, this may be a read error. The gene calls are TRBV6-5 and TRBJ1-1; tentative D call: TRBD1 (6 bases). V was cut by 4 bases and J by 6 bases, with 12 bases left in between. CDR3 length equals 13 residues. Per germline, CDR1 MNHEY and CDR2 SVGAGI. The CDR3 here is CASSLGGIAEAFF. CDR3 DNA sequence: TGTGCCAGCAGTTTAGGGGGGATCGCTGAAGCTTTCTTT.

V is TRBV7-3 and J is TRBJ1-2; D might be TRBD1 (5 bases). CDR3 length equals 12 residues. V lost 10 bases and J lost 2, with 11 bases in between. Germline loops: CDR1 SGHTA, CDR2 FQGTGA. The CDR3 protein is CATRRDNYGYTF. CDR3 bases: TGTGCCACCAGGCGGGACAACTATGGCTACACCTTC.

V is TRBV6-1 and J is TRBJ2-1; tentatively, D is TRBD2 (6 bases). The V end was cut by 7 bases, the J end by 8 bases, with 18 bases between. The CDR3 totals 14 residues. Per the germline V gene, CDR1 is MNHNS and CDR2 is SASEGT. Here the CDR3 reads CASNPIEAGYEQFF. CDR3 nucleotide sequence: TGTGCCAGCAACCCCATCGAAGCGGGTTATGAGCAGTTCTTC.

In this sample, this clonotype turned up many times. The chain combines TRBV12-3 or TRBV12-4 with TRBJ1-4, with D possibly being TRBD1 (6 bases). V was clipped by 7 bases and J by 6 bases, with 18 bases between them. This CDR3 spans 15 amino acids. The CDR3 nucleotides are TGTGCCAGCACCATACCAGGGGTTAGTGATGAAAAACTGTTTTTT. This encodes CASTIPGVSDEKLFF.

Points on this clonotype: This sequence may be a read error, since a much larger clone differs from it by one base. This sequence joins TRBV7-8 and TRBJ2-1, with a weak D call TRBD2 (6 bases). The CDR3 runs to 15 residues. Germline values: CDR1 SGHVS, CDR2 FQNEAQ. The CDR3 nucleotides read TGTGTCAGTACCCCTAGCGAAGCAGGTTACAATGAGCAGTTCTTC. Its protein product is CVSTPSEAGYNEQFF.

This clonotype was recorded only once. The missing conserved phenylalanine or tryptophan at the end of this CDR3 makes a read error likely. The DNA is left out, because the CDR3 cannot be placed on it with certainty; the CDR3 is given as TCRdb lists it. The V and J genes are TRBV29-1 and TRBJ2-2; the table's TRBD2 call for D was not verified on the DNA. The CDR3 is 13 amino acids long, termini counted. Germline CDR1 SQVTM, CDR2 ANQGSEA. CDR3 residues: CSVGQREAGELSY.

This clonotype came up a few times. A clone one base away is much larger, so this may be a read error. The gene calls are TRBV6-5 and TRBJ2-2; the D is unclear. This CDR3 spans 13 amino acids. The germline V gene encodes CDR1 MNHEY and CDR2 SVGAGI. CDR3 bases: TGTGCCGGCAGTTACACCCGCACCGGGGAGCTGTTTTTT. Its translation: CAGSYTRTGELFF.

In the case of this clonotype: The junction does not match germline at one end; this may be a read error. The chain uses TRBV4-2 and TRBJ2-2; D might be TRBD2 (5 bases). This CDR3 has 16 amino acids. Germline V gene sequence: CDR1 LGHNA, CDR2 YNFKEQ. The CDR3 nucleotides read TGTGCCAGCAGCCAAGATTGGGCCACGAACATCGGGGAACTGGTTTTT. This gives the protein CASSQDWATNIGELVF.

This clonotype was recorded once. Sequence at one end of the junction differs from germline and may be a read error. The genes are TRBV14 and TRBJ1-2; D not certain. Per germline, CDR1 SGHDN and CDR2 FVKESK. CDR3 length: 14 amino acids. This chain's CDR3 is CASSQVQASYCYTF. CDR3 bases: TGTGCCAGCAGTCAAGTCCAAGCTAGCTATTGCTACACCTTC.

This chain's CDR3 is CASSPVEGSYYGYTF. The CDR3 nucleotides read TGTGCCAGCTCACCAGTAGAGGGATCCTACTATGGCTACACCTTC. V is TRBV18 and J is TRBJ1-2; no clear D. Per the germline V gene, CDR1 is KGHSH and CDR2 is LQKENI. V was clipped by 2 bases and J by 3 bases, with 13 bases between them. The CDR3 loop spans 15 amino acids.

This clonotype was picked up a small number of times. A much larger clone sits a single nucleotide away, making a read error possible. V gene TRBV20-1 combines with J gene TRBJ2-5, with D possibly TRBD2 on 6 matching bases. The CDR3 runs 14 residues. Germline V gene data show CDR1 as DFQATT and CDR2 as SNEGSKA (reference sequence). In DNA form, the CDR3 reads TGCAATGCTAGAGGACCGGGACTGAAAGAGACCCAGTACTTC. It is translated as CNARGPGLKETQYF.

A word on this clonotype: Mismatch with germline at one junction end may stem from a read error. The rearrangement uses TRBV5-6 and TRBJ2-5, with 12 nucleotides matching TRBD2. Germline CDR1 and CDR2: SGHDT and YYEEEE. The CDR3 covers 14 residues. CDR3 DNA: TGTGTCAGCAGCGGACTAGCGGGAAAAGAGACCCAGTACTTC. Protein product: CVSSGLAGKETQYF. The whole variable domain, remainder taken from reference TRBV5-6 and TRBJ2-5, is DAGVTQSPTHLIKTRGQQVTLRCSPKSGHDTVSWYQQALGQGPQFIFQYYEEEERQRGNFPDRFSGHQFPNYSSELNVNALLLGDSALYLCVSSGLAGKETQYFGPGTRLLVL.

J is TRBJ2-5 and V is TRBV11-3; unclear D gene. V was shortened by 5 bases and J by 7 bases, with 14 bases between the two germline ends. The CDR3 has 13 amino acids. Germline CDR1 and CDR2: SGHNT and YENEEA. The CDR3, as DNA: TGTGCCAGCAGCCCATCTGACCTGGCGACCCAGTACTTC. It codes for CASSPSDLATQYF.

The J gene is TRBJ2-7, the V gene TRBV4-1; TRBD1 agrees at 7 bases. CDR3 size: 16 residues. Looked up from germline, CDR1 is MGHRA and CDR2 is YSYEKL. V lost 3 bases, J lost 4 bases, and 12 bases stayed unmatched. CDR3 DNA: TGCGCCAGCAGCCATGAATACAGGGGATATTATTACGAGCAGTACTTC. This translates into CASSHEYRGYYYEQYF.

A note on this clonotype: A much bigger clone sits one base away, suggesting this may be a read error. The rearrangement joins TRBV29-1 to TRBJ1-1; weak D call: TRBD1 (5 bases). Germline V gives CDR1 SQVTM, CDR2 ANQGSEA. The CDR3 is 13 amino acids. The CDR3 DNA follows: TGCAACGTTGAAGATCCGGGGGTTGGTGAAGCTTTCTTT. As protein: CNVEDPGVGEAFF.

The chain carries TRBV21-1 and TRBJ1-2; TRBD1 is taken as the D call from the table, unchecked against the DNA. TRBV21-1 is a documented pseudogene. The CDR3 totals 14 residues. CDR3: CISSKFSGDKGYTF. As DNA, the CDR3 is TGTATCAGCAGCAAATTTTCAGGGGATAAAGGCTACACCTTC.

The rearrangement uses TRBV28 and TRBJ1-3; 9 nucleotides agree with TRBD1. The CDR3 consists of 18 residues. V shed 6 bases, J shed 4 bases, and the junction held 16 bases outside the gene matches. Germline V gene sequence: CDR1 MDHEN, CDR2 SYDVKM. CDR3 protein: CASSQRDREAFYGNTIYF. The CDR3 DNA reads as TGTGCCAGCAGCCAAAGGGACAGGGAGGCTTTCTACGGAAACACCATATATTTT.

This clonotype came up once. The rearrangement links TRBV12-3 or TRBV12-4 to TRBJ2-1; 8 nucleotides line up with TRBD2. CDR3 size: 17 residues. J gave up 3 bases and V 10 bases, and 17 bases lay outside the gene matches. The DNA of the CDR3 is TGTGCCATCAATCCTCCCCCCCTAGCGGGTTTCTACAATGAGCAGTTCTTC. Its protein is CAINPPPLAGFYNEQFF.

Details on this clonotype: One end of the junction is discordant with germline, which a read error may explain. The chain employs TRBV4-2 and TRBJ1-6; D perhaps matches TRBD1 (5 bases). CDR3 length equals 17 residues. From germline, CDR1 is LGHNA and CDR2 YNFKEQ. Written as DNA, the CDR3 is TGTACCAGCAGCCAAGGGAGGGGAGCGCGATCGGGTTCACCCCTCCACTTT. Its protein product is CTSSQGRGARSGSPLHF.

With regard to this clonotype: The conserved phenylalanine or tryptophan normally closing the CDR3 is absent here, so this likely arose from a read error. Because the CDR3's place on the DNA is in doubt, the DNA is left out and the CDR3 is given as listed by TCRdb. The V gene is TRBV6-5, the J gene TRBJ2-7; the table's D call, TRBD2, has no DNA check behind it. Germline V CDR1 and CDR2: MNHEY, SVGAGI. The CDR3 length is 15 residues, termini included. CDR3 sequence: CAISYSIHQGHEQHS.

This chain connects TRBV2 to TRBJ1-4, with D tentatively TRBD1 (5 bases). V lost 10 bases to trimming and J lost 4 bases, with 16 bases between them. Germline-derived CDR1 and CDR2 are SNHLY and FYNNEI. There are 14 residues in the CDR3. For the CDR3, the DNA is TGTGCCACCCACGAGCAGGGTAATAATGAAAAACTGTTTTTT. Residues: CATHEQGNNEKLFF.

This clonotype was detected once. One end of the junction is discordant with germline, which a read error may explain. The J gene is TRBJ2-5, the V gene TRBV4-1; 7 bases align to TRBD1. CDR3 length equals 13 residues. Germline-derived CDR1 and CDR2 are MGHRA and YSYEKL. CDR3 coding DNA: TGCACCAGCAGTCGCGGACAGGAAGAGACCCAGTACTTC. Amino acids: CTSSRGQEETQYF.